This entry concerns a single TCR beta chain. Antigen unknown. Every donor was a Caucasian adult from Nashville, Tennessee. The entry originates in a study of shared clonotypes between healthy human individuals. General study findings and limits: Sharing across four donors was highest in naive CD4 (roughly 5%) and lowest in memory CD8 (0.4%).

Running of the assay took place at deep level. In the study's own analysis: Junction-only immunoSEQ data arrived without quality scores, meaning filtering differed. The protocol was immunoSEQ multiplex PCR, while the TCRdb copy is restricted to in-frame clones and leaves out a portion. D and trimming were read from the DNA, whereas the V and J calls and clone size are those reported in that table. The sample includes about 980,000 clones, less than 85% of them seen just once. V was cut by 0 bases and J by 9 bases, with 11 bases left in between. The CDR3 runs 13 residues. Germline CDR1 reads SNHLY; CDR2 reads FYNNEI.

This sequence originates from a man aged 18 to 30 in good health. The V and J genes are TRBV2 and TRBJ1-1; D is uncertain. The specimen was memory CD4+ T cells sorted from blood. This sample's subset: CD45RA-negative fraction. The CDR3 reads CASSEALRRKAFF. The CDR3 region has the DNA TGTGCCAGCAGTGAAGCGCTTAGGCGAAAAGCTTTCTTT.